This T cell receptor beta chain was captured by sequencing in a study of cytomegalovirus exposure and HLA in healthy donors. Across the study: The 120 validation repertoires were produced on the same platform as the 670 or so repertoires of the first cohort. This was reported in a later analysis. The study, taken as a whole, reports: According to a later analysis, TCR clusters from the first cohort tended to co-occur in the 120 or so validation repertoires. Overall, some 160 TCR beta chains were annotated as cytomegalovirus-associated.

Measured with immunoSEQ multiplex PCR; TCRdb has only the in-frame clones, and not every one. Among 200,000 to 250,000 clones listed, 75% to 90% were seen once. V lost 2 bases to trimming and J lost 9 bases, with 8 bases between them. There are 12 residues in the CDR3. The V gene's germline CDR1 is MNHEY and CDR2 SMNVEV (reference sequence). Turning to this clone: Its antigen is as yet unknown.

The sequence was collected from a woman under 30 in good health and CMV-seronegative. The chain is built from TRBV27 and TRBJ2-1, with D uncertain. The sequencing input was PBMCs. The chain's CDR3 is CASSLGVGEQFF. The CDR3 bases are TGTGCCAGCAGTTTAGGCGTGGGTGAGCAGTTCTTC.